The 8 T cell receptor beta chains listed next were all sequenced from one sample in a study of shared clonotypes between healthy human individuals. The assay was immunoSEQ multiplex PCR, and TCRdb's table has in-frame clones only and misses some. The sample has 330,000 or so clones; approximately 79% are singletons. Sequences were obtained from memory CD4+ T cells sorted from blood. The subset denotes: CD45RA-negative fraction. Receptors originate from a man aged 25 to 45 in good health.

The gene calls are TRBV5-1 and TRBJ1-3; D is undetermined. Trimming stripped 0 bases from V and 0 bases from J, with 10 bases between. The CDR3 covers 16 residues. Germline V CDR1 and CDR2: SGHRS, YFSETQ. CDR3 coding DNA: TGCGCCAGCAGCTTGGGGACCCGGAGCTCTGGAAACACCATATATTTT. Its translation is CASSLGTRSSGNTIYF.

The rearrangement uses TRBV19 and TRBJ2-1; the match to TRBD2 covers 10 bases. Germline CDR1 LNHDA, CDR2 SQIVND (reference sequence). CDR3 size: 15 residues. Unmatched junction bases numbered 6, after V lost 3 bases and J lost 7 bases. CDR3 DNA sequence: TGTGCCAGTAGTATGGCTAGCGGGAGCATTAATGAGCAGTTCTTC. The encoded protein is CASSMASGSINEQFF.

This chain links TRBV30 with TRBJ2-3; TRBD1 aligns across 8 bases. With 6 bases clipped from V and 0 bases from J, the junction kept 8 bases outside the gene matches. The germline V gene encodes CDR1 GTSNPN and CDR2 SVGIG (reference sequence). The CDR3 runs 15 residues. The CDR3 DNA reads as TGTGCCTGTCCACAGGGGGGAACTAGCACAGATACGCAGTATTTT. Translating gives CACPQGGTSTDTQYF.

This clone was detected once. V is TRBV14 and J is TRBJ2-1, with TRBD2 matching over 12 bases. The CDR3 is 18 amino acids. Germline trimming cut 3 bases from V and 0 bases from J; bases unmatched to any gene: 6. Germline CDR1 reads SGHDN; CDR2 reads FVKESK. Here the CDR3 DNA reads TGTGCCAGCAGCCACCCGGGACTAGCGGGTACCTCCTACAATGAGCAGTTCTTC. Translated, it gives CASSHPGLAGTSYNEQFF.

This clone has more than one count but fewer than ten. V gene TRBV27 combines with J gene TRBJ1-2; 10 bases fit TRBD1. Germline CDR1 reads MNHEY; CDR2 reads SMNVEV (reference sequence). The CDR3 consists of 13 residues. The ends lost 5 bases at V and 4 bases at J; junction bases unmatched: 1. CDR3: CASSRQGAYGYTF. The CDR3 coding sequence is TGTGCCAGCAGTAGACAGGGGGCCTATGGCTACACCTTC.

The table lists this clone with a count of one. The chain uses TRBV5-6 and TRBJ2-2; the match to TRBD1 covers 11 bases. The J segment lost 9 bases and the V segment lost 2 bases, leaving 9 bases of the junction unmatched. Germline V gene lookup returns CDR1 SGHDT and CDR2 YYEEEE. This CDR3 region has 16 residues. CDR3 coding DNA: TGTGCCAGCAGCTTATCCGGACAGGGGGCATTAAGGGAGCTGTTTTTT. Its translation: CASSLSGQGALRELFF.

The chain is built from TRBV7-2 and TRBJ2-1, with 13 bases aligning to TRBD2. The germline CDR1 and CDR2 sequences are SGHTA and FQGNSA. The CDR3 spans 15 residues. With V trimmed by 6 bases and J by 9 bases, 8 bases remained unmatched. The CDR3 loop reads CASSSLAGGRSEQFF. In DNA form, the CDR3 reads TGTGCCAGCAGTTCACTAGCGGGAGGGCGGAGTGAGCAGTTCTTC.

J is TRBJ2-7 and V is TRBV5-1; 8 nucleotides align to TRBD1. V lost 8 bases, J lost 6 bases, and 10 bases stayed unmatched. The CDR3 has 13 residues. Looked up from germline, CDR1 is SGHRS and CDR2 is YFSETQ. CDR3 protein: CASTGTGRGEQYF. The CDR3 coding sequence is TGCGCCAGTACCGGGACAGGACGCGGCGAGCAGTACTTC.